This entry concerns a single T cell receptor beta chain. This specimen comes from a study of T cells after yellow fever vaccination. TCRdb reanalysed the 5' RACE reads using MiXCR and keeps one entry per CDR3 protein. The table has hundreds of thousands of distinct CDR3 sequences, around 20% seen once. The CDR3 runs to 16 residues. Germline trimming cut 4 bases from V and 8 bases from J; bases unmatched to any gene: 14. Germline V gene data show CDR1 as SGHRS and CDR2 as YFSETQ. Sequences were derived from PBMCs, sampled before the yellow fever booster vaccination. The rearrangement joins TRBV5-1 to TRBJ2-1; 8 nucleotides line up with TRBD2. The origin of this receptor is a man aged 18 to 30 who received the YFV17D yellow fever vaccine. CDR3: CASSPGGGDPGYEQFF. DNA for the CDR3: TGCGCCAGCAGCCCCGGGGGGGGGGACCCCGGCTATGAGCAGTTCTTC.